This T cell receptor beta chain was retrieved from a study of cytomegalovirus exposure and HLA in healthy donors. The PCR contained 60 Vbeta and 13 Jbeta primers. Here immunoSEQ multiplex PCR was the method, and the copy in TCRdb shows in-frame clones only, minus some. The data contain roughly 130,000 clones, about 74% of them seen just once; the ten biggest clones take up 4.3%. J lost 14 bases, V lost 1 base, and 5 bases had no gene match. Germline V CDR1 and CDR2: DFQATT, SNEGSKA (reference sequence). The CDR3 is 11 amino acids. Source material: PBMCs. The chain couples TRBV20-1 to TRBJ2-1; TRBD1 aligns across 7 bases. The clonotype comes from a man younger than 30 in good health and CMV-seropositive. CDR3 coding DNA: TGCAGTGCTAGAGGACAGGGTGGTGAGTTCTTC. It specifies CSARGQGGEFF.